This T cell receptor (beta chain) was recovered during a study of cytomegalovirus exposure and HLA in healthy donors. This CDR3 has 16 residues. Germline values: CDR1 MRHNA, CDR2 SNTAGT. V was clipped by 0 bases and J by 2 bases, with 12 bases between them. This clone was seen a single time. Using immunoSEQ multiplex PCR, the repertoire was profiled, and TCRdb retains in-frame clones only, with some absent. This table has under 300,000 clones, approximately 83% appearing once. Sequencing was carried out using PBMCs. The rearrangement joins TRBV6-4 to TRBJ2-3; tentative D call: TRBD1 (6 bases). The clonotype comes from a woman aged 18 to 35 in good health and CMV-seronegative. CDR3 bases: TGTGCCAGCAGTGACTCCTTGGGGGCGTACACAGATACGCAGTATTTT. Protein: CASSDSLGAYTDTQYF.